The clone carrying this T cell receptor beta chain was detected many times. The V end lost 2 bases, the J end lost 3 bases, and 11 bases lay between the germline ends. Germline CDR1 is KGHSH and CDR2 is LQKENI. CDR3 length: 15 amino acids. The CDR3 regions of TCR beta were amplified from RNA transcripts. The HTBI primer set served for first-round RT-PCR of the TCR CDR3. Each CDR3 protein is one row after TCRdb ran MiXCR on the multiplex PCR reads. The data contain 500,000 to 650,000 distinct CDR3 sequences, 14% of them singletons. The sample comes from a study of T cells in Graves' hyperthyroidism and ophthalmopathy.

The clonotype comes from a woman in her forties or fifties with Graves' ophthalmopathy. The sample consisted of blood. The rearrangement joins TRBV18 to TRBJ2-1; D call uncertain. Here the CDR3 reads CASSPTTRNYNEQFF. The DNA of the CDR3 is TGTGCCAGCTCACCAACTACCCGGAACTACAATGAGCAGTTCTTC.